This T cell receptor (beta chain) was found in a study of blood T cell repertoires in COVID-19. For the study at large: Acute and convalescent COVID-19 specimens originated in the United States, Italy and Spain.

Here immunoSEQ multiplex PCR was the method, and the copy in TCRdb shows in-frame clones only, minus some. The data show 340,000 or so clones, approximately 86% seen once. Enrollees, about 18 to 90 years old, lived in 24 US areas. Germline V gene lookup returns CDR1 LNHNV and CDR2 YYDKDF (reference sequence). The germline V and J ends were trimmed by 0 bases and 10 bases, with 12 bases remaining between them. This CDR3 has 13 amino acids. The receptor was derived from a woman in her thirties or forties with acute COVID-19. Sequenced input: PBMCs or T cells enriched from blood (not recorded which). This rearrangement joins TRBV15 to TRBJ1-1; D uncertain. The CDR3 loop is CATSRDAAPGAFF. CDR3 in DNA: TGTGCCACCAGCAGAGACGCCGCCCCCGGAGCTTTCTTT.